A single sample gave rise to the 30 T cell receptor beta chains below, sequenced in a study of blood T cells in healthy people across ages. Using a J-beta primer mix together with a sample-barcoded 5' primer, a second PCR was run for roughly 6 to 12 cycles. MiXCR, run by TCRdb on the 5' RACE reads, gives a single entry per CDR3 protein. The table includes approximately 780,000 distinct CDR3 sequences, 25% to 30% detected once. These records were also assigned to another study, of T cells of mothers and their children.

The sequencing sample was made of blood. All receptors derive from a boy younger than 18 in good health.

In its sample, this clonotype was seen many times. This rearrangement joins TRBV6-5 to TRBJ1-4; perhaps TRBD1 as D (6 bases). The CDR3 loop spans 18 amino acids. CDR1 and CDR2 (germline): MNHEY, SVGAGI. Trimming took 1 base from V and 0 from J, leaving 15 bases between them. This CDR3 is CASSYYGRGYATNEKLFF. CDR3 coding DNA: TGTGCCAGCAGTTACTATGGCAGGGGCTATGCAACTAATGAAAAACTGTTTTTT.

This clonotype was observed a few times. V usage is TRBV27 and J usage is TRBJ2-7; TRBD2 matches at 13 bases. Trimming cost V 6 bases and J 2 bases; bases outside gene matches: 7. The germline CDR1 and CDR2 sequences are MNHEY and SMNVEV (reference sequence). The CDR3 runs 16 residues. The CDR3 sequence is CASRSPGTSGAYEQYF. CDR3 bases: TGTGCCAGCAGGTCCCCTGGGACTAGCGGGGCCTACGAGCAGTACTTC.

This clonotype was picked up a small number of times. The chain is built from TRBV29-1 and TRBJ2-1; no clear D. The V gene's germline CDR1 is SQVTM and CDR2 ANQGSEA. V dropped 6 bases and J dropped 7 bases, with 16 bases sitting between them. This CDR3 spans 13 amino acids. CDR3 region: CSVRNNPANEQFF. The CDR3 coding sequence is TGCAGCGTGCGTAATAATCCGGCGAATGAGCAGTTCTTC.

The sample holds a few counts of this clonotype. The CDR3 DNA reads as TGTGCCAGCAGTGGCCGGGACAAGAATGAAAAACTGTTTTTT. Its protein product is CASSGRDKNEKLFF. The chain carries TRBV6-6 and TRBJ1-4; D is possibly TRBD1 (6 bases). CDR1 MNHNY and CDR2 SVGAGI come from the germline V gene (reference sequence). The V gene lost 5 bases and the J gene lost 5 bases, with 12 bases spanning the gap. The CDR3 is 14 amino acids.

The V call is TRBV7-9, the J call TRBJ1-2; 9 bases are shared with TRBD1. Germline V gives CDR1 SEHNR, CDR2 FQNEAQ (reference sequence). The CDR3 has 14 residues. Trimming cost V 6 bases and J 12 bases; bases outside gene matches: 14. CDR3 sequence (DNA): TGTGCCAGCAGAAACAGCCGGGACAGGGACGGCAACACCTTC. This sequence encodes CASRNSRDRDGNTF.

This clonotype has a handful of counts. The rearrangement joins TRBV20-1 to TRBJ1-3; D gene ambiguous. Trimming left V 2 bases short and J 8 bases short, with 10 bases between. In germline, CDR1 is DFQATT, CDR2 SNEGSKA (reference sequence). CDR3 length: 12 amino acids. The CDR3 is CSARTTGDTIYF. DNA for the CDR3: TGCAGTGCTAGAACAACGGGAGACACCATATATTTT.

This clonotype was found a few times. The rearrangement joins TRBV7-9 to TRBJ2-7, with D perhaps TRBD1 (6 bases). The CDR3 loop spans 15 amino acids. V lost 4 bases and J lost 3, with 16 bases in between. CDR1 and CDR2 from the germline V gene are SEHNR and FQNEAQ (reference sequence). CDR3 DNA: TGTGCCAGCAGCTCCCCGGGACATCGTGTCTACGAGCAGTACTTC. Its translation: CASSSPGHRVYEQYF.

Only one count was recorded for this clonotype. The V call is TRBV28, the J call TRBJ1-2; 7 bases agree with TRBD1. This CDR3 comprises 15 residues. The germline gives CDR1 MDHEN, CDR2 SYDVKM. The trim removed 3 bases at V and 7 bases at J, leaving 11 bases unmatched. The CDR3 reads CASSFPHTGAGGYTF. The DNA for the CDR3 is TGTGCCAGCAGTTTCCCCCACACAGGGGCGGGTGGCTACACCTTC.

This clonotype was detected a few times. The V and J genes are TRBV5-6 and TRBJ1-6; D might be TRBD1 (5 bases). Germline values: CDR1 SGHDT, CDR2 YYEEEE. V lost 4 bases, J lost 6 bases, and 14 bases lay in between. The CDR3 has 15 residues. CDR3 region: CASSPPGPINSPLHF. In nucleotides, the CDR3 is TGTGCCAGCAGCCCTCCGGGACCGATTAATTCACCCCTCCACTTT.

CDR3 coding DNA: TGCAGTGCCGTTCGGTCGCACGAGCAGTACTTC. It codes for CSAVRSHEQYF. The chain recombines TRBV20-1 with TRBJ2-7; D is unclear. V was trimmed by 6 bases and J by 5 bases, leaving 11 bases between them. The CDR3 extends over 11 amino acids. Germline CDR1 reads DFQATT; CDR2 reads SNEGSKA (reference sequence).

This clonotype was observed a few times. The V gene is TRBV19, the J gene TRBJ2-5; D could derive from TRBD1 or TRBD2 (5 bases each). The J call is uncertain, as TRBJ2-7 better fits the DNA end. Germline CDR1 LNHDA, CDR2 SQIVND (reference sequence). This CDR3 region has 17 residues. CDR3 residues: CASSMGAGARKGYEQYF. In DNA, the CDR3 is TGTGCCAGTAGTATGGGTGCCGGGGCAAGAAAAGGCTACGAGCAGTACTTC.

The J gene is TRBJ2-1, the V gene TRBV15, with TRBD2 as a possible D gene (5 bases). Looked up from germline, CDR1 is LNHNV and CDR2 is YYDKDF (reference sequence). The length of the CDR3 is 16 residues. V was pared by 0 bases and J by 6 bases, with 15 bases between. The CDR3 sequence is CATSRDLGEWINEQFF. In nucleotides, the CDR3 is TGTGCCACCAGCAGAGATCTTGGGGAGTGGATCAATGAGCAGTTCTTC. The variable domain in full, completed from reference TRBV15 and TRBJ2-1, reads DAMVIQNPRYQVTQFGKPVTLSCSQTLNHNVMYWYQQKSSQAPKLLFHYYDKDFNNEADTPDNFQSRRPNTSFCFLDIRSPGLGDTAMYLCATSRDLGEWINEQFFGPGTRLTVL.

There are a few counts of this clonotype. V is TRBV18 and J is TRBJ2-5; 7 nucleotides match TRBD1. The DNA matches TRBJ2-7 better at its end, which makes the J call doubtful. The CDR3 contains 14 residues. CDR1 is KGHSH and CDR2 is LQKENI in the germline V gene. The CDR3 sequence is CASSPDRVGHEQYF. DNA of the CDR3: TGTGCCAGCTCACCTGACAGGGTGGGCCACGAGCAGTACTTC.

The chain joins TRBV6-5 to TRBJ1-3; D gene ambiguous. Per germline, CDR1 MNHEY and CDR2 SVGAGI. V lost 3 bases to trimming and J lost 3 bases, with 6 bases between them. This CDR3 comprises 13 residues. The CDR3 region is CASSYGNGNTIYF. CDR3 nucleotide sequence: TGTGCCAGCAGTTATGGGAATGGAAACACCATATATTTT.

V gene TRBV2 combines with J gene TRBJ1-4; D unclear. Germline loops: CDR1 SNHLY, CDR2 FYNNEI. The CDR3 covers 12 residues. V lost 6 bases and J 8 bases, leaving 10 bases between the germline ends. The CDR3: CASSRGLEKLFF. For the CDR3, the DNA is TGTGCCAGCAGCCGCGGGTTGGAAAAACTGTTTTTT.

This clonotype was picked up one time. The chain links TRBV7-2 to TRBJ1-2; 7 nucleotides align to TRBD1. The ends lost 4 bases at V and 3 bases at J; junction bases unmatched: 5. In germline, CDR1 is SGHTA, CDR2 FQGNSA. The CDR3 runs to 14 residues. The CDR3 DNA reads as TGTGCCAGCAGCTCCAGACAGGGACACTATGGCTACACCTTC. Amino acid sequence: CASSSRQGHYGYTF.

The chain links TRBV30 to TRBJ1-1; D is perhaps TRBD1 (6 bases). There are 12 residues in the CDR3. Germline CDR1 and CDR2: GTSNPN and SVGIG (reference sequence). V shed 2 bases and J shed 9 bases, with 13 bases lying between them. CDR3 in DNA: TGTGCCTGGAGTCCGGGGGGCCACCAAGCTTTCTTT. It specifies CAWSPGGHQAFF.

This clonotype has only a few counts. The CDR3 DNA reads TGTGCCAGCAGTTTAGGGACTAGGAATGAGCAGTTCTTC. This translates into CASSLGTRNEQFF. This rearrangement joins TRBV12-3 or TRBV12-4 to TRBJ2-1, with 7 bases fitting TRBD2. The ends lost 1 base at V and 7 bases at J; junction bases unmatched: 1. This CDR3 contains 13 residues.

The V gene is TRBV6-5, the J gene TRBJ1-6; D might be TRBD1 (6 bases). The CDR3 runs 14 residues. Looked up from germline, CDR1 is MNHEY and CDR2 is SVGAGI. The V end lost 5 bases, the J end lost 9 bases, and 14 bases lay between the germline ends. CDR3 sequence: CASSMGGAVSPLHF. The DNA for the CDR3 is TGTGCCAGCAGTATGGGGGGGGCGGTTTCACCCCTCCACTTT.

The table lists this clonotype with a few counts. The chain is built from TRBV13 and TRBJ2-5, with TRBD2 matching over 12 bases. CDR1 PRHDT and CDR2 FYEKMQ come from the germline V gene (reference sequence). J gave up 3 bases and V 6 bases, and 2 bases lay outside the gene matches. The CDR3 sequence is 14 residues long. CDR3 loop: CASRLAGGEETQYF. The CDR3 DNA reads TGTGCCAGCAGACTAGCGGGGGGAGAAGAGACCCAGTACTTC.

The CDR3 protein is CASSYALAGGGGQYF. The CDR3 nucleotides read TGTGCCAGCAGTTACGCCCTAGCCGGCGGGGGAGGCCAGTACTTC. This chain uses TRBV6-2 or TRBV6-3 with TRBJ2-7; 7 bases agree with TRBD2. The V gene end was trimmed by 2 bases and the J gene end by 10 bases; junction bases not matched to a gene: 14. This CDR3 is 15 amino acids long. Germline CDR1 reads MNHEY; CDR2 reads SVGEGT.

Points on this clonotype: The conserved phenylalanine or tryptophan normally closing the CDR3 is absent here, so this likely arose from a read error. The rearrangement joins TRBV9 to TRBJ1-1; D unresolved. Trimming shortened V by 2 bases and J by 5 bases, and 16 bases separated the two germline ends. The CDR3 sequence is 15 residues long. The V gene's germline CDR1 is SGDLS and CDR2 YYNGEE. The chain's CDR3 is CASSVTFGGGTEAFL. The CDR3 bases are TGTGCCAGCAGCGTTACGTTCGGAGGCGGGACTGAAGCTTTCCTT.

The sample holds a few counts of this clonotype. The rearrangement uses TRBV20-1 and TRBJ1-1, with D unclear. The germline V and J ends were trimmed by 5 bases and 1 base, with 17 bases remaining between them. Germline assignment: CDR1 DFQATT and CDR2 SNEGSKA (reference sequence). This CDR3 region has 15 residues. The CDR3 coding sequence is TGCAGTGCTGAGGGAATTGGTGGCCCGAACACTGAAGCTTTCTTT. This codes for CSAEGIGGPNTEAFF.

This sequence joins TRBV6-6 and TRBJ2-4; D gene ambiguous. The germline gives CDR1 MNHNY, CDR2 SVGAGI (reference sequence). The CDR3 has 12 residues. V lost 4 bases to trimming and J lost 7 bases, with 8 bases between them. CDR3 in amino acids: CASSSYGNIQYF. The DNA of the CDR3 is TGTGCCAGCAGTTCGTATGGGAACATTCAGTACTTC.

The genes are TRBV3-1 and TRBJ1-3; D is ambiguous. The CDR3 runs 15 residues. Trimming took off 0 bases at V and 4 bases at J, with 10 bases between the two ends. From germline, CDR1 is LGHDT and CDR2 YNNKEL (reference sequence). The CDR3 sequence is CASSQEGVTGNTIYF. CDR3 nucleotide sequence: TGTGCCAGCAGCCAAGAAGGCGTGACGGGAAACACCATATATTTT.

The V gene is TRBV28, the J gene TRBJ2-5; D not certain. CDR3 size: 14 residues. Trimming took 4 bases from V and 0 from J, leaving 9 bases between them. Germline CDR1 reads MDHEN; CDR2 reads SYDVKM. The CDR3: CASSSGVYQETQYF. Written as DNA, the CDR3 is TGTGCCAGCAGTTCTGGAGTGTACCAAGAGACCCAGTACTTC.

Only a few counts were recorded for this clonotype. The rearrangement uses TRBV6-1 and TRBJ2-7, with TRBD1 identical over 7 bases. Trimming at V came to 1 base and at J to 3 bases, leaving 9 bases not matched to a gene. The CDR3 is 16 residues long. Germline lookup yields CDR1 MNHNS and CDR2 SASEGT. CDR3 sequence (DNA): TGTGCCAGCAGTGAAGGCCTGACAGGGTCGGGCTACGAGCAGTACTTC. It encodes CASSEGLTGSGYEQYF.

This clonotype came up a few times. The chain links TRBV20-1 to TRBJ1-2; D remains unclear. V lost 6 bases and J 2 bases, leaving 7 bases between the germline ends. There are 11 residues in the CDR3. Germline V gene sequence: CDR1 DFQATT, CDR2 SNEGSKA (reference sequence). Here the CDR3 reads CSAGSNYGYTF. CDR3 in DNA: TGCAGTGCCGGATCCAACTATGGCTACACCTTC.

The J gene is TRBJ2-1, the V gene TRBV6-1; D possibly matches TRBD1 or TRBD2 (6 bases each). The CDR3 is 18 residues long. Between the trimmed V and J ends, which lost 7 bases and 0 bases, there was a span of 22 bases. CDR1 is MNHNS, CDR2 SASEGT, per germline. For the CDR3, the DNA is TGTGCCAGCAAACTACAGGGAGGAGCGCTAAGCTCCTACAATGAGCAGTTCTTC. This encodes CASKLQGGALSSYNEQFF.

The J gene is TRBJ1-5, the V gene TRBV12-3 or TRBV12-4; TRBD1 matches 7 bases. The trim removed 3 bases at V and 5 bases at J, leaving 4 bases unmatched. CDR3 size: 14 residues. CDR3 amino acids: CASSLDRFDQPQHF. The CDR3 DNA is TGTGCCAGCAGTTTGGACAGGTTCGATCAGCCCCAGCATTTT.